The TCR beta chain described here comes from a study of T cell responses to AZD1222 COVID-19 vaccine. General study points: Donors in the cohort were predominantly white British and more often female, and clonal diversity was possibly underestimated. Repertoires were collected only later (after the peak T cell response had occurred).

A remark on this clone: Antigen unknown.

Assay: immunoSEQ multiplex PCR; the TCRdb copy retains only in-frame clones and omits some. The sample shows about 97,000 clones, about 88% of them seen only once. The V and J ends lost 5 bases and 6 bases, in that order; junction bases with no gene match: 8. Germline lookup yields CDR1 MNHEY and CDR2 SMNVEV (reference sequence). The CDR3 totals 16 residues. The V call is TRBV27, the J call TRBJ2-7, with 15 bases aligning to TRBD2. The clonotype originates from an adult in good health. Sequences were derived from peripheral blood, sampled on day 0 of AZD1222 vaccination. The CDR3 sequence is CASSAKGLAGGPEQYF. The CDR3 coding sequence is TGTGCCAGCAGTGCAAAGGGACTAGCGGGGGGCCCCGAGCAGTACTTC.